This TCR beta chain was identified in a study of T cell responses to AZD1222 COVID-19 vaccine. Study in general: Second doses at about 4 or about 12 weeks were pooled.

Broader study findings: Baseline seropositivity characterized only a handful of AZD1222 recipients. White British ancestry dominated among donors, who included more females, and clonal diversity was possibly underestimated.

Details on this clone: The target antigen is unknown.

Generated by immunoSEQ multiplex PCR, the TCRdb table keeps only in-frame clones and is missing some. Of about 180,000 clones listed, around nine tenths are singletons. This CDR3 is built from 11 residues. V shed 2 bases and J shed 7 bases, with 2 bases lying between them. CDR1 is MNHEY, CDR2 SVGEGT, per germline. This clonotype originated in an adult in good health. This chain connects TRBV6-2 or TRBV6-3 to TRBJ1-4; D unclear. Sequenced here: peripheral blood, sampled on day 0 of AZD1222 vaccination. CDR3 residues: CASSYSEKLFF. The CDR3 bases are TGTGCCAGCAGTTACAGTGAAAAACTGTTTTTT.